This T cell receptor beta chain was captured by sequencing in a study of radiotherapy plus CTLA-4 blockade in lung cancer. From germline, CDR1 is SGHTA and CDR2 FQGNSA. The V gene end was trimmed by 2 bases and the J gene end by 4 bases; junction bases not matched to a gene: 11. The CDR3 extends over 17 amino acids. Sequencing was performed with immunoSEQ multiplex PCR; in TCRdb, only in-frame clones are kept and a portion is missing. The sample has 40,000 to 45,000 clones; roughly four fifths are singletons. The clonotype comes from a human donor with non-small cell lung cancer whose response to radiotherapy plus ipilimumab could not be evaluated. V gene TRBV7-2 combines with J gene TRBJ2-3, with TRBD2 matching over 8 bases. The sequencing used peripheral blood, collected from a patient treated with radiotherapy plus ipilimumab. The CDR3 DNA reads TGTGCCAGCAGCTTAACAGGGACTAGGCTTGTGGCAGATACGCAGTATTTT. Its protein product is CASSLTGTRLVADTQYF.